Described below is a single TCR beta chain sequence and its context. What it binds is unknown. The data derive from a study of beta chain features in type 1 diabetes. All of the isolated RNA was reverse transcribed, so expressed TCRB transcripts were sequenced. Samples of naive, central memory and regulatory T cells yielded a mean of around 3.7 million reads. This table comes from immunoSEQ multiplex PCR, and its TCRdb copy is limited to in-frame clones, with some not included. The sample includes about 410,000 clones, approximately 13% seen only once; the top ten take approximately 0.038%. Study-wide results and caveats: It was not settled here whether HLA type affects TCRB rearrangement. Type 1 diabetes patients showed fewer insertions and more deletions at VDJ junctions. Naive, central memory and Treg TCRB repertoires seemed to resemble each other more closely in patients than they did in healthy donors.

V was clipped by 0 bases and J by 5 bases, with 14 bases between them. In germline, CDR1 is SGDLS, CDR2 YYNGEE. This CDR3 spans 15 amino acids. The chain uses TRBV9 and TRBJ1-1, with a possible D match to TRBD1 (5 bases). What was sequenced was naive CD4+ T cells from blood. The sequence was collected from a man aged 25-45 years in good health. CDR3 DNA: TGTGCCAGCAGCGTAGACCCGGACAAGGGGACTGAAGCTTTCTTT. Translation gives CASSVDPDKGTEAFF.